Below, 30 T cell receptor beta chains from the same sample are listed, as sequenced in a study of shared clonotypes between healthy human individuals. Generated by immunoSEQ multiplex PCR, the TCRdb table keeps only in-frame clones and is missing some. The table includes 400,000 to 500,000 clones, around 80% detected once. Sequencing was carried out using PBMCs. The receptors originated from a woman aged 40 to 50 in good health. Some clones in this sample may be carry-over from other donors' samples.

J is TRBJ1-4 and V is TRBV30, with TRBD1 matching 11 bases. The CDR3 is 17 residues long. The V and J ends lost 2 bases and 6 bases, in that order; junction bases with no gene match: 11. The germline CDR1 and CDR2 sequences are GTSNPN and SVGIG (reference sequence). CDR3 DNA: TGTGCCTGGAGTTTCCGGGACAGGGGGAGGTATGATGAAAAACTGTTTTTT. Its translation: CAWSFRDRGRYDEKLFF.

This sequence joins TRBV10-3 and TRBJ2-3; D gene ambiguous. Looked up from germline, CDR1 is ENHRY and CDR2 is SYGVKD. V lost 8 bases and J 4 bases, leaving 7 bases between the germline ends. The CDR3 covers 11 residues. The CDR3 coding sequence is TGTGCCATCGCCATTTCAGATACGCAGTATTTT. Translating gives CAIAISDTQYF.

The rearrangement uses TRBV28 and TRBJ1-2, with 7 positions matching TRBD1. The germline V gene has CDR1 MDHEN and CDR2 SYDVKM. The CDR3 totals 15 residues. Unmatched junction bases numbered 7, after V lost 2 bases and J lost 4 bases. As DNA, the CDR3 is TGTGCCAGCAGTTTACCCGGACAGGTTACCTATGGCTACACCTTC. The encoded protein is CASSLPGQVTYGYTF.

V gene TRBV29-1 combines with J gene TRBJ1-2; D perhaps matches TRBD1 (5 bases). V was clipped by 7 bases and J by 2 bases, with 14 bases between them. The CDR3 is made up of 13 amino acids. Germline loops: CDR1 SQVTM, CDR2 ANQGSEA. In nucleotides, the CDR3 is TGCAGCGCAGGCGAGGGGAGAAACTATGGCTACACCTTC. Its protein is CSAGEGRNYGYTF.

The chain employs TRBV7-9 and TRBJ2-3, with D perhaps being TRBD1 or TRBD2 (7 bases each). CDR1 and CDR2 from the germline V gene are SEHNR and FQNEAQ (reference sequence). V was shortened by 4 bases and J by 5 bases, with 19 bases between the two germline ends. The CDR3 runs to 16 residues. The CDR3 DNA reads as TGTGCCAGCAGCTCGCCTTGGGAGGGGGCGGGAGATACGCAGTATTTT. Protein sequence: CASSSPWEGAGDTQYF.

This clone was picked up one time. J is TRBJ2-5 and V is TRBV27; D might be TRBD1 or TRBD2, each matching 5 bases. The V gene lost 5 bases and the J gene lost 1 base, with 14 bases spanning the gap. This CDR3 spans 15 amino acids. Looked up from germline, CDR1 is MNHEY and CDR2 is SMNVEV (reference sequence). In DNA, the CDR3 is TGTGCCAGCAGTCCATCCGGGGCAGTCCAAGAGACCCAGTACTTC. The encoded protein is CASSPSGAVQETQYF.

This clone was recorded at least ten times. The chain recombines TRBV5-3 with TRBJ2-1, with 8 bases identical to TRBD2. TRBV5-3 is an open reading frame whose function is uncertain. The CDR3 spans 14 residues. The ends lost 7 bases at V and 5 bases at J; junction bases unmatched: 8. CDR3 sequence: CARVEREFNNEQFF. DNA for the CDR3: TGTGCCAGAGTCGAGCGGGAGTTCAACAATGAGCAGTTCTTC.

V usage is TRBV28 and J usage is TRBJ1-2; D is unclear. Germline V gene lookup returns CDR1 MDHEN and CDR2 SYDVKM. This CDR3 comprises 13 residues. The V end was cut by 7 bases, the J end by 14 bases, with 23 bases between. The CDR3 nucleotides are TGTGCCAGCAACGACCCACCCGCGGCCTCTTTGACCTTC. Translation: CASNDPPAASLTF.

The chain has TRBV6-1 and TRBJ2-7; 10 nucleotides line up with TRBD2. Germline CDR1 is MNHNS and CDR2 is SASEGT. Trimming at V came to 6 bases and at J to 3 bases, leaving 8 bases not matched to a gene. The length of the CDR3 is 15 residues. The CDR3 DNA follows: TGTGCCAGCAGGCAGAGCGGGAGGGCCGTCTACGAGCAGTACTTC. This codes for CASRQSGRAVYEQYF.

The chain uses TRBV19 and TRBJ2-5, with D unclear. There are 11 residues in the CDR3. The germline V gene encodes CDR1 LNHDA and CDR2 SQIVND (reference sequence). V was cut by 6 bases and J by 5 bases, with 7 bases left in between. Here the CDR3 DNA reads TGTGCCAGTAGGTTGGGGGAGACCCAGTACTTC. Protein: CASRLGETQYF.

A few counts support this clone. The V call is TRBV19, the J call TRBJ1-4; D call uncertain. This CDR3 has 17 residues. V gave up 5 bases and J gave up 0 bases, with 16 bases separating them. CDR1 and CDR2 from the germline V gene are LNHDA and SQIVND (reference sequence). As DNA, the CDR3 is TGTGCCAGTAGTCTCATCGCCACGGGCGCAACTAATGAAAAACTGTTTTTT. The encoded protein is CASSLIATGATNEKLFF.

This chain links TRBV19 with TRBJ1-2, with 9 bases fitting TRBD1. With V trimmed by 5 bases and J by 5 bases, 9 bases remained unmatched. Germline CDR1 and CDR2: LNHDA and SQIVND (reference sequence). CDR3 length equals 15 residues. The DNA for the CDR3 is TGTGCCAGTAGTTACCGGGACAGGGTTGGATATGGCTACACCTTC. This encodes CASSYRDRVGYGYTF.

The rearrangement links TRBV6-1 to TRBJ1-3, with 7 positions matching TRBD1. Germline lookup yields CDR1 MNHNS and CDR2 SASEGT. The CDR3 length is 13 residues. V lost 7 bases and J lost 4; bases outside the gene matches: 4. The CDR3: CASTDRAGNTIYF. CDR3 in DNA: TGTGCCAGCACCGACAGGGCCGGAAACACCATATATTTT.

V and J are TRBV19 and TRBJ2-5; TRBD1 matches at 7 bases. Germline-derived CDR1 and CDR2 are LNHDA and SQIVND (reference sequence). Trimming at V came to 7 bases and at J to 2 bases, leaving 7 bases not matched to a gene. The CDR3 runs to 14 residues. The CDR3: CASTDRQNQETQYF. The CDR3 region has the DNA TGTGCCAGTACGGACAGGCAAAATCAAGAGACCCAGTACTTC.

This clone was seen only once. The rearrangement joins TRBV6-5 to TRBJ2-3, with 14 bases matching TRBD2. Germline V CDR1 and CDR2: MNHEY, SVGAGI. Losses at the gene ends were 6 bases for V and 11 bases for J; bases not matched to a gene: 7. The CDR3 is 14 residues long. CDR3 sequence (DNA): TGTGCCAGCAGCCCGGGACTAGCGGGAGACAGGCAGTATTTT. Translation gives CASSPGLAGDRQYF.

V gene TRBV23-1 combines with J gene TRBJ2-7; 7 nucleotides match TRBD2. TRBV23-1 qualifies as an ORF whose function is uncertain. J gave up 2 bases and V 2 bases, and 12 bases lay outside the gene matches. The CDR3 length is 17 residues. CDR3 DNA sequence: TGCGCCAGCAGTCAAAGCAGGGAGGGCCTACTCACCTACGAGCAGTACTTC. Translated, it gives CASSQSREGLLTYEQYF.

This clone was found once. In nucleotides, the CDR3 is TGTGCCAGCAGTTTTTCTCTGGCAGCTTCACCCCTCCACTTT. Translation: CASSFSLAASPLHF. This chain connects TRBV28 to TRBJ1-6; D call uncertain. Trimming removed 3 bases from V and 9 bases from J, with 12 bases in between. CDR1 is MDHEN, CDR2 SYDVKM, per germline. The CDR3 length is 14 residues.

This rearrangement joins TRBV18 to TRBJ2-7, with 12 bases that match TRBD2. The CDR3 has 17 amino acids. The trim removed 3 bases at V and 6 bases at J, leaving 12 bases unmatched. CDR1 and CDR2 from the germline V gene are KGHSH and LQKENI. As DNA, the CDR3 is TGTGCCAGCTCACCTGAAAGCGGACTAGCGGGATCAGGCGAGCAGTACTTC. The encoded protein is CASSPESGLAGSGEQYF. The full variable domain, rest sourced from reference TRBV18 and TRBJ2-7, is NAGVMQNPRHLVRRRGQEARLRCSPMKGHSHVYWYRQLPEEGLKFMVYLQKENIIDESGMPKERFSAEFPKEGPSILRIQQVVRGDSAAYFCASSPESGLAGSGEQYFGPGTRLTVT.

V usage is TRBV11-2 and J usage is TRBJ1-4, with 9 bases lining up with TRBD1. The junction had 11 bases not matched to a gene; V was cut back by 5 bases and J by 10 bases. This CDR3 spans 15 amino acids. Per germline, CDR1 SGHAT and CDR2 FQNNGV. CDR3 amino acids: CASSPMGQGGTKLFF. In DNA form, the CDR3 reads TGTGCCAGCAGCCCAATGGGACAGGGTGGAACAAAACTGTTTTTT. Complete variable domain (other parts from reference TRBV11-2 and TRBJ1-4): EAGVAQSPRYKIIEKRQSVAFWCNPISGHATLYWYQQILGQGPKLLIQFQNNGVVDDSQLPKDRFSAERLKGVDSTLKIQPAKLEDSAVYLCASSPMGQGGTKLFFGSGTQLSVL.

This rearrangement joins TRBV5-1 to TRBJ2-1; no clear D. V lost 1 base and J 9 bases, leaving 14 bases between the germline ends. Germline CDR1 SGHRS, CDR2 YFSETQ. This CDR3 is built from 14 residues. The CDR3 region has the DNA TGCGCCAGCAGCTTGAGAGACACCCAAGGTGAGCAGTTCTTC. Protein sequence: CASSLRDTQGEQFF.

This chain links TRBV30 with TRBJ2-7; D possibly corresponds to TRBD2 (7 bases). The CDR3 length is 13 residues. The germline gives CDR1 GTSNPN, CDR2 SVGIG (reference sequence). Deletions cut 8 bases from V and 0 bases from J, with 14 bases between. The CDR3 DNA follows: TGTGCCGGAGGGGGGGTGAGCTCCTACGAGCAGTACTTC. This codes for CAGGGVSSYEQYF.

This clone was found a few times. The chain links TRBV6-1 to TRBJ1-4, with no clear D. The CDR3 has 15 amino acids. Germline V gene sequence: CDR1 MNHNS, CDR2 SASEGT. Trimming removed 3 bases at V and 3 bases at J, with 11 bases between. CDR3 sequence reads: CASSDGRTPNEKLFF. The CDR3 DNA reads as TGTGCCAGCAGTGACGGACGGACCCCTAATGAAAAACTGTTTTTT.

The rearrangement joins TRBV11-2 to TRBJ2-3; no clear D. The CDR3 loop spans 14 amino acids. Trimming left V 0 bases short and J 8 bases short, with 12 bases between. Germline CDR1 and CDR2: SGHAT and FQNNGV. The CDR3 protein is CASSLESVSVTQYF. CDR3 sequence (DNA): TGTGCCAGCAGCTTAGAGAGCGTTTCGGTTACGCAGTATTTT.

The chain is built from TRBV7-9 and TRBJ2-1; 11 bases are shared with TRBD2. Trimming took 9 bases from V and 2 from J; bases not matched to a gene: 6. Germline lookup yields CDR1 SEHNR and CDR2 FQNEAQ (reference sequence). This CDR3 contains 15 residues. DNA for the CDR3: TGTGCCAGTAGGAAGACTAGCGGGACCTACAATGAGCAGTTCTTC. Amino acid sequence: CASRKTSGTYNEQFF.

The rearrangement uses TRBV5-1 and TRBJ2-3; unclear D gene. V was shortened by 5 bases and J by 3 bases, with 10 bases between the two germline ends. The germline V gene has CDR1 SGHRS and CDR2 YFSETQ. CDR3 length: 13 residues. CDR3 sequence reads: CASRGIGTDTQYF. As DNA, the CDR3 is TGCGCCAGCAGAGGGATTGGTACAGATACGCAGTATTTT.

CDR3 coding DNA: TGTGCCAGCTCACCAATGACTAGCGGATTCACAGATACGCAGTATTTT. Translating gives CASSPMTSGFTDTQYF. The chain has TRBV18 and TRBJ2-3, with TRBD2 matching over 9 bases. J gave up 2 bases and V 2 bases, and 5 bases lay outside the gene matches. The CDR3 has 16 residues. Germline V gene lookup returns CDR1 KGHSH and CDR2 LQKENI.

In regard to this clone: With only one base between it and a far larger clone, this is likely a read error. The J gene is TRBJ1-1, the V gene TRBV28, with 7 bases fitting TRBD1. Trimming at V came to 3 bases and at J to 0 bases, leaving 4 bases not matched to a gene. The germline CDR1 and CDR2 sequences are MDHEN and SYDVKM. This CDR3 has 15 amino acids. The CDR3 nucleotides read TGTGCCAGCAGTTTCATGACAGGGTTGAACACTGAAGCTTTCTTT. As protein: CASSFMTGLNTEAFF. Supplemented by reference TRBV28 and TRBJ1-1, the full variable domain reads DVKVTQSSRYLVKRTGEKVFLECVQDMDHENMFWYRQDPGLGLRLIYFSYDVKMKEKGDIPEGYSVSREKKERFSLILESASTNQTSMYLCASSFMTGLNTEAFFGQGTRLTVV.

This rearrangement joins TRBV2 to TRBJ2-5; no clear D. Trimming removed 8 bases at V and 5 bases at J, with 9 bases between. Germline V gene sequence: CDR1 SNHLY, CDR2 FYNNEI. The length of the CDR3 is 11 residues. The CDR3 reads CASSEIETQYF. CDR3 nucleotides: TGTGCCAGCTCCGAGATTGAGACCCAGTACTTC.

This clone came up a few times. CDR3 protein: CASSLRAGQGYTF. The CDR3 nucleotides read TGTGCCAGCAGCTTACGGGCCGGCCAGGGCTACACCTTC. This chain connects TRBV7-2 to TRBJ1-2; D gene uncertain. The germline CDR1 and CDR2 sequences are SGHTA and FQGNSA. V was cut by 2 bases and J by 8 bases, with 12 bases left in between. This CDR3 contains 13 residues.

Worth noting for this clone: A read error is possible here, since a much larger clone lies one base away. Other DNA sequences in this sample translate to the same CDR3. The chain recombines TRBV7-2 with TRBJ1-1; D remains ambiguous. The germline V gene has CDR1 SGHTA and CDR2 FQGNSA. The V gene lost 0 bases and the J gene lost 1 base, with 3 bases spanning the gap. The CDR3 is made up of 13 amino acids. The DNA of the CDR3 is TGTGCCAGCAGCTTAGCAGGGAACACTGAAGCTTTCTTT. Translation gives CASSLAGNTEAFF.